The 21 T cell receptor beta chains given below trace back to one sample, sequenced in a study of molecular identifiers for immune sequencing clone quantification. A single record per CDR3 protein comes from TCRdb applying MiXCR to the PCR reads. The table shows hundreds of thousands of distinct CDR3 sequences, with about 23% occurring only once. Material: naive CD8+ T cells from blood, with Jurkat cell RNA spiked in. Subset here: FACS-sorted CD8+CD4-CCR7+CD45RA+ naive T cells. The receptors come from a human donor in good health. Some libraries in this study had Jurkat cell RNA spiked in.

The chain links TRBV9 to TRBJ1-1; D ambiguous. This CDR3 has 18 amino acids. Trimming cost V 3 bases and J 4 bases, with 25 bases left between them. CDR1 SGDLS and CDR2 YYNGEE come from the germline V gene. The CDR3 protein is CASSDSLASVPDSTEAFF. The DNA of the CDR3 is TGTGCCAGCAGCGATTCCCTAGCCAGTGTTCCGGATAGCACTGAAGCTTTCTTT. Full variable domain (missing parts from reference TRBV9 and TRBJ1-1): DSGVTQTPKHLITATGQRVTLRCSPRSGDLSVYWYQQSLDQGLQFLIQYYNGEERAKGNILERFSAQQFPDLHSELNLSSLELGDSALYFCASSDSLASVPDSTEAFFGQGTRLTVV.

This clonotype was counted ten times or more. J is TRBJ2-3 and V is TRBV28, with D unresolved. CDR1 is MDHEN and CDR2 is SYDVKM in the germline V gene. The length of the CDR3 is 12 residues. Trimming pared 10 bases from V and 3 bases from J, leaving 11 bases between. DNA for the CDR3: TGTGCCACCGTAGCAGATACAGATACGCAGTATTTT. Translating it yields CATVADTDTQYF.

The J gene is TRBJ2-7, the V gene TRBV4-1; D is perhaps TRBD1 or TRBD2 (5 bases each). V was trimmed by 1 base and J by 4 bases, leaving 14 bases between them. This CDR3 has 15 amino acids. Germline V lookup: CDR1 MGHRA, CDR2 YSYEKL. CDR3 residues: CASSQGRDVYYEQYF. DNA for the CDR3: TGCGCCAGCAGCCAAGGAAGGGACGTCTATTACGAGCAGTACTTC.

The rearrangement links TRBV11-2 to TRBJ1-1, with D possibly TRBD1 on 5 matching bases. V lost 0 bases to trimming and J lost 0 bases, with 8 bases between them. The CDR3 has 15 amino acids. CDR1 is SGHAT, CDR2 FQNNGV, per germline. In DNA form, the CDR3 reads TGTGCCAGCAGCTTAGAGCGACAGATGAACACTGAAGCTTTCTTT. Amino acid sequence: CASSLERQMNTEAFF. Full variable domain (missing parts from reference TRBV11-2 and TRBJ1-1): EAGVAQSPRYKIIEKRQSVAFWCNPISGHATLYWYQQILGQGPKLLIQFQNNGVVDDSQLPKDRFSAERLKGVDSTLKIQPAKLEDSAVYLCASSLERQMNTEAFFGQGTRLTVV.

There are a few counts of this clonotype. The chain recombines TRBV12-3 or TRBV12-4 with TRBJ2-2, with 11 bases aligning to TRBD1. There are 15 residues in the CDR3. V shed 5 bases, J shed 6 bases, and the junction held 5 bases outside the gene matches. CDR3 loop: CASSPGQGAPGELFF. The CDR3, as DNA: TGTGCCAGCAGTCCCGGACAGGGGGCGCCCGGGGAGCTGTTTTTT.

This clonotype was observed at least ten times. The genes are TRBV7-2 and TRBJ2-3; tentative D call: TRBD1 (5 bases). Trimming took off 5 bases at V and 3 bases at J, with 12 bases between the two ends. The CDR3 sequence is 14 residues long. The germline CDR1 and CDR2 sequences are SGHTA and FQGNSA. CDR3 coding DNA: TGTGCCAGCAGCCTACCTGGGGCGACAGATACGCAGTATTTT. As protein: CASSLPGATDTQYF.

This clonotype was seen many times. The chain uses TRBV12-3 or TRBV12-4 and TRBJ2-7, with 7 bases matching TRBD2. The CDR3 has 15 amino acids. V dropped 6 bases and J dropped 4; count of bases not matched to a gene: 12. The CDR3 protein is CASSRVGLHHYEQYF. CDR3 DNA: TGTGCCAGCAGCCGTGTGGGACTACACCATTACGAGCAGTACTTC.

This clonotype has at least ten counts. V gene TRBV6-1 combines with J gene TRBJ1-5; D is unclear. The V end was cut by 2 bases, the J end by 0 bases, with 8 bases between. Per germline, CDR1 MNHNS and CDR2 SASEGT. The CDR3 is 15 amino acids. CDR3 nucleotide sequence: TGTGCCAGCAGTGAAAGTTCGTATAGCAATCAGCCCCAGCATTTT. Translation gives CASSESSYSNQPQHF.

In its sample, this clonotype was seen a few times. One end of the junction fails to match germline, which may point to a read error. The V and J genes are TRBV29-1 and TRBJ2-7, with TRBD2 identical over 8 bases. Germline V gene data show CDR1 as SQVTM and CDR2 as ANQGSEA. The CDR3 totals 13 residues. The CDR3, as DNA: TGCCGCGTCGGGGGGGGGGCTGGGTACGAGCAGTACTTC. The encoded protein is CRVGGGAGYEQYF.

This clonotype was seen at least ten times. DNA of the CDR3: TGCGCCAGCAGCCAAGGCAGGGAAGAGACCCAGTACTTC. It specifies CASSQGREETQYF. The V call is TRBV4-1, the J call TRBJ2-5; perhaps TRBD1 as D (5 bases). There are 13 residues in the CDR3. The V and J ends lost 1 base and 3 bases respectively, with 6 bases between them. Germline V gives CDR1 MGHRA, CDR2 YSYEKL.

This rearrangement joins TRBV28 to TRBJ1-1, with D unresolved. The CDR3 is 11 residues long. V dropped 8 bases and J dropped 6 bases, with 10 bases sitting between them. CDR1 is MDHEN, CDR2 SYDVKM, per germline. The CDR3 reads CASRVGAEAFF. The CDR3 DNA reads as TGTGCCAGCCGGGTAGGCGCTGAAGCTTTCTTT.

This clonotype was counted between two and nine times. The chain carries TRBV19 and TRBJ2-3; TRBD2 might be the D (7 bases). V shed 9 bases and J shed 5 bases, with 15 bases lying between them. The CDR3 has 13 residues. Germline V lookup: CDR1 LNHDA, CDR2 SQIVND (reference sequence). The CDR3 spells CASPRGTKDTQYF. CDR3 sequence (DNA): TGTGCCAGCCCAAGGGGGACTAAAGATACGCAGTATTTT.

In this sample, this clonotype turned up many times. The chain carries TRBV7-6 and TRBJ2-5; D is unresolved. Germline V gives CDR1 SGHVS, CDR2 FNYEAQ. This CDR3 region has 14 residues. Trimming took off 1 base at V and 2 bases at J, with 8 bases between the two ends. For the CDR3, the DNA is TGTGCCAGCAGCTTAGGACTGTCGCAAGAGACCCAGTACTTC. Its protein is CASSLGLSQETQYF.

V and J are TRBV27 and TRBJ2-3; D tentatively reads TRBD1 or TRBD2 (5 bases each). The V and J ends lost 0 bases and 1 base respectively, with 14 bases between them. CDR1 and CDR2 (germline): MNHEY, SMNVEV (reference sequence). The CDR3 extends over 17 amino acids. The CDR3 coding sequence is TGTGCCAGCAGTTTATCTCAGGGAGCCCAACGCACAGATACGCAGTATTTT. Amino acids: CASSLSQGAQRTDTQYF.

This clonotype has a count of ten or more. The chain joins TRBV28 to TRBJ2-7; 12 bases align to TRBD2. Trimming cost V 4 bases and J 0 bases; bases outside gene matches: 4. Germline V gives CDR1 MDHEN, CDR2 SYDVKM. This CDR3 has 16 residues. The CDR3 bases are TGTGCCAGCAGTTCACTACTAGCGGGAGGCTCCTACGAGCAGTACTTC. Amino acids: CASSSLLAGGSYEQYF.

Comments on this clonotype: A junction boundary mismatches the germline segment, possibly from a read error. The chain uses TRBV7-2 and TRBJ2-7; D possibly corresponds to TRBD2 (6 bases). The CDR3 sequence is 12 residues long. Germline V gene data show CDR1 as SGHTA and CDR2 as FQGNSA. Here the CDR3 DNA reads TGTGCCCGCAGCCCGCCCGGGGGCGAGCAGTACTTC. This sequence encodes CARSPPGGEQYF.

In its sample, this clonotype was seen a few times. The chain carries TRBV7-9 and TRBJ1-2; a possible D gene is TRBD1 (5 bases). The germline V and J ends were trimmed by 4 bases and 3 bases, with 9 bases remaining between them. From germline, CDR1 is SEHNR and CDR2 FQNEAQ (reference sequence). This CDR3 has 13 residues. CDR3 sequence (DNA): TGTGCCAGCAGCTCCCGACAGTACTATGGCTACACCTTC. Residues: CASSSRQYYGYTF.

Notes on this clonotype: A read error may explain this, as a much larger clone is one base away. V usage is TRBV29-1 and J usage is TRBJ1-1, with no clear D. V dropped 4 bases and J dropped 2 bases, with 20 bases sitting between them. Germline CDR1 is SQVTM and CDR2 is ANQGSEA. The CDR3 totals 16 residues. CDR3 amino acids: CSVVGTFGFVNTEAFF. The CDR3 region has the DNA TGCAGCGTTGTGGGCACGTTTGGTTTTGTTAACACTGAAGCTTTCTTT.

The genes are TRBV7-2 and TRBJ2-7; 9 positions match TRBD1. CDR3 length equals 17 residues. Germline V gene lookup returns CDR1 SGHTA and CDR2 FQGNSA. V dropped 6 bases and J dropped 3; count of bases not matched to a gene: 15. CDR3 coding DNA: TGTGCCAGCAGTCGGGACAGGGTTGGTGGGGTGAACTACGAGCAGTACTTC. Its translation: CASSRDRVGGVNYEQYF.

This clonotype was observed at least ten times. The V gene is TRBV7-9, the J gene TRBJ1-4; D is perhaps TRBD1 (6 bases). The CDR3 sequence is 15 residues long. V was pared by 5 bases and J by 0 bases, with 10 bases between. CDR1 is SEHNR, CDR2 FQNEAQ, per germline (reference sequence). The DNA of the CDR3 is TGTGCCAGCAGCAACAGGGTTGCAACTAATGAAAAACTGTTTTTT. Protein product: CASSNRVATNEKLFF.

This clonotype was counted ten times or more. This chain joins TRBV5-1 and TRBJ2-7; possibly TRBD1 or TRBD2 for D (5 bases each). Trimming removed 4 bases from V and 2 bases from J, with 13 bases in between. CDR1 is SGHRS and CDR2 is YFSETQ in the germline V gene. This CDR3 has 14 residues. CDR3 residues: CASSVGTETYEQYF. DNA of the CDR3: TGCGCCAGCAGCGTCGGGACGGAGACCTACGAGCAGTACTTC.